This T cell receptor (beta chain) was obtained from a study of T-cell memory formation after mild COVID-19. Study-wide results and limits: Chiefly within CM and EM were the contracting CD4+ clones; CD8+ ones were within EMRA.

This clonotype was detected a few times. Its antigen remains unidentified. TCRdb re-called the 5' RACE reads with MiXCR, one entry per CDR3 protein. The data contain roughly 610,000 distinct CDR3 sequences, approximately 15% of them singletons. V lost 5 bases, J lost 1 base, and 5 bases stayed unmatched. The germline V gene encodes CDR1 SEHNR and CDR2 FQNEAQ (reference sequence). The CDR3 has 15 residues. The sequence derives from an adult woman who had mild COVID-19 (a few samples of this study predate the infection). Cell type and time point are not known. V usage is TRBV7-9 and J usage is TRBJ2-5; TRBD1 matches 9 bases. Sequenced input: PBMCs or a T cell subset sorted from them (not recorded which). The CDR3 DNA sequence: TGTGCCAGCAGCCCACCGGGACAGGGCCAAGAGACCCAGTACTTC. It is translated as CASSPPGQGQETQYF.